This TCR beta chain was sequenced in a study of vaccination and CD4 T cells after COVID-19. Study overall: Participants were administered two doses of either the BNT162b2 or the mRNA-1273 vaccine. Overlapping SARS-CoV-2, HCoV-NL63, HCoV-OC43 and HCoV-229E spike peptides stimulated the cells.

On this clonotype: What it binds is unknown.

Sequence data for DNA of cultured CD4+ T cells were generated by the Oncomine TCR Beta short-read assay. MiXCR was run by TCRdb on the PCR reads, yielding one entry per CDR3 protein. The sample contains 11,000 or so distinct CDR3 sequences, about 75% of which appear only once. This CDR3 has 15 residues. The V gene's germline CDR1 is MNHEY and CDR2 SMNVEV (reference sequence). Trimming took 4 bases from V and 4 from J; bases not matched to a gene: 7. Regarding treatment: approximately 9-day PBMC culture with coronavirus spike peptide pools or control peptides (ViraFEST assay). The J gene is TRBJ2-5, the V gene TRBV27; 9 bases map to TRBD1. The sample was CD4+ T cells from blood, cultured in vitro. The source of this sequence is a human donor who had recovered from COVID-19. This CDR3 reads CASSYGDRARETQYF. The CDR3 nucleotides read TGTGCCAGCAGTTATGGGGACAGGGCTCGAGAGACCCAGTACTTC.